The sequence of this TCR beta chain was determined in a study of cytomegalovirus exposure and HLA in healthy donors. General study points: In an earlier analysis, in approximately 570 donors, most V segments appeared productive either ~87% or ~30% of the time. Most TCR sequences were seen very rarely across donors, but some public TCRs occurred in many.

Germline-derived CDR1 and CDR2 are SQVTM and ANQGSEA. Trimming removed 0 bases at V and 8 bases at J, with 13 bases between. The CDR3 extends over 13 amino acids. Donors were nominally healthy when sampled, though unrecorded immune exposures were likely. Primers: 60 Vbeta forward and 13 Jbeta reverse. Authors' methods: A later analysis counted about 80 million unique TCR beta chains, roughly 11 million shared. Sequenced by immunoSEQ multiplex PCR; TCRdb stores in-frame clones only, minus some. The V and J calls and the clone size are those of that table, but D and trimming were determined from the DNA. The data contain about 130,000 clones, roughly three quarters of them singletons. Concerning this clone: What it binds is not known.

Specimen: PBMCs. The gene calls are TRBV29-1 and TRBJ1-2; unclear D gene. The sequence derives from a young man in good health and CMV-seronegative. This CDR3 reads CSVEDPGLRGYTF. The DNA for the CDR3 is TGCAGCGTTGAAGATCCGGGGTTACGGGGCTACACCTTC.